These 31 T cell receptor beta chains share one sample of origin, sequenced in a study of blood T cells in healthy people across ages. A second 7 to 11 cycle PCR used barcoded and J-beta primers. TCRdb re-called the 5' RACE reads with MiXCR, one entry per CDR3 protein. Of some 800,000 distinct CDR3 sequences listed, 20% to 30% are singletons. These sequences were also reported in another study, on T cells of mothers and their children.

Sequences were obtained from blood. The source of these receptors is a boy under 18 in good health.

The gene calls are TRBV20-1 and TRBJ2-5, with D tentatively TRBD1 (5 bases). The germline CDR1 and CDR2 sequences are DFQATT and SNEGSKA (reference sequence). The CDR3 contains 14 residues. V shed 5 bases and J shed 2 bases, with 15 bases lying between them. CDR3 sequence (DNA): TGCAGTGCTCCAAGGGGCCAGAGACAAGAGACCCAGTACTTC. Its translation: CSAPRGQRQETQYF.

The rearrangement uses TRBV28 and TRBJ2-5; D tentatively reads TRBD1 or TRBD2 (5 bases each). The better agreement between TRBJ2-7 and the DNA end casts doubt on the J call. The CDR3 loop spans 15 amino acids. Germline V gene lookup returns CDR1 MDHEN and CDR2 SYDVKM. In DNA form, the CDR3 reads TGTGCCAGCAGTTTTGTGGGGGACCCATCCTACGAGCAGTACTTC. Protein product: CASSFVGDPSYEQYF.

The chain recombines TRBV4-1 with TRBJ1-2; unclear D gene. V was cut by 1 base and J by 5 bases, with 14 bases left in between. Germline loops: CDR1 MGHRA, CDR2 YSYEKL. This CDR3 has 15 amino acids. CDR3 amino acids: CASSQGSLNFYGYTF. Here the CDR3 DNA reads TGCGCCAGCAGCCAAGGCAGTCTTAACTTTTATGGCTACACCTTC.

The CDR3 sequence is CASSQDRETGLGNTIYF. The CDR3 region has the DNA TGCGCCAGCAGCCAAGACCGAGAGACAGGGCTCGGAAACACCATATATTTT. This chain links TRBV4-3 with TRBJ1-3; TRBD1 matches 7 bases. This CDR3 is 17 amino acids long. With V trimmed by 0 bases and J by 4 bases, 9 bases remained unmatched. Looked up from germline, CDR1 is LGHNA and CDR2 is YSLEER.

V usage is TRBV6-7 and J usage is TRBJ2-7, with D unresolved. TRBV6-7 is filed as an ORF, its function uncertain. The V end lost 0 bases, the J end lost 3 bases, and 12 bases lay between the germline ends. The CDR3 loop spans 15 amino acids. The CDR3 region has the DNA TGTGCCAGCAGTTACTCTACGGACGCGCACTACGAGCAGTACTTC. Its translation: CASSYSTDAHYEQYF.

This clonotype has more than one count but fewer than ten. V and J are TRBV7-2 and TRBJ2-3, with a possible D match to TRBD2 (5 bases). The CDR3 totals 15 residues. V was shortened by 5 bases and J by 5 bases, with 17 bases between the two germline ends. Germline CDR1 and CDR2: SGHTA and FQGNSA. The CDR3 DNA is TGTGCCAGCAGCCCAGGAGGCAGACTAATAGATACGCAGTATTTT. This translates into CASSPGGRLIDTQYF.

This clonotype was seen only a few times. The chain is built from TRBV28 and TRBJ1-2, with D perhaps TRBD1 (6 bases). V lost 7 bases, J lost 6 bases, and 12 bases lay in between. The CDR3 totals 12 residues. The germline gives CDR1 MDHEN, CDR2 SYDVKM. CDR3 region: CASTPRGDGYTF. The CDR3 DNA follows: TGTGCCAGCACTCCTAGGGGGGATGGCTACACCTTC.

This chain connects TRBV4-1 to TRBJ1-4; maybe TRBD1 (5 bases). There are 13 residues in the CDR3. V lost 1 base, J lost 14 bases, and 14 bases lay in between. Germline V gives CDR1 MGHRA, CDR2 YSYEKL. Here the CDR3 DNA reads TGCGCCAGCAGCCAAGGGCTACAGGAACGGCTGTTTTTT. The encoded protein is CASSQGLQERLFF.

In DNA, the CDR3 is TGTGCCAGCAGTGACGGATCACCTAGCGGGGGCAATGGAGAGACCCAGTACTTC. Translated, it gives CASSDGSPSGGNGETQYF. V and J are TRBV6-4 and TRBJ2-1, with 10 positions matching TRBD2. The assigned J gene may be wrong: the sequence end matches TRBJ2-5 better. This CDR3 has 18 amino acids. Germline V gene data show CDR1 as MRHNA and CDR2 as SNTAGT.

This clonotype was picked up a small number of times. This chain uses TRBV29-1 with TRBJ2-3; D gene ambiguous. V lost 5 bases, J lost 2 bases, and 5 bases lay in between. The CDR3 is 11 amino acids. Germline V gives CDR1 SQVTM, CDR2 ANQGSEA. CDR3 sequence reads: CSVHITDTQYF. The CDR3 coding sequence is TGCAGCGTTCACATCACAGATACGCAGTATTTT.

The rearrangement uses TRBV3-1 and TRBJ2-5, with D uncertain. The CDR3 is 14 residues long. The V gene lost 1 base and the J gene lost 3 bases, with 9 bases spanning the gap. Germline V gene sequence: CDR1 LGHDT, CDR2 YNNKEL (reference sequence). The CDR3 protein is CASSQAGLEETQYF. DNA for the CDR3: TGTGCCAGCAGCCAAGCGGGTTTGGAAGAGACCCAGTACTTC.

This clonotype appeared a few times. This sequence joins TRBV29-1 and TRBJ2-5, with TRBD1 matching over 10 bases. CDR1 and CDR2 from the germline V gene are SQVTM and ANQGSEA. This CDR3 spans 13 amino acids. Trimming took 6 bases from V and 4 from J; bases not matched to a gene: 5. The CDR3 is CSVGDRGSETQYF. CDR3 DNA: TGCAGCGTGGGGGACAGGGGTTCAGAGACCCAGTACTTC.

This rearrangement joins TRBV27 to TRBJ2-5; D may match TRBD1 or TRBD2 (6 bases each). This CDR3 spans 15 amino acids. Trimming pared 5 bases from V and 4 bases from J, leaving 17 bases between. The germline V gene encodes CDR1 MNHEY and CDR2 SMNVEV (reference sequence). CDR3 sequence: CASSEYRGGGETQYF. The CDR3 DNA sequence: TGTGCCAGCAGTGAGTACCGAGGGGGAGGAGAGACCCAGTACTTC.

The genes are TRBV20-1 and TRBJ1-6; perhaps TRBD1 as D (6 bases). Trimming cost V 0 bases and J 6 bases, with 15 bases left between them. CDR1 is DFQATT and CDR2 is SNEGSKA in the germline V gene (reference sequence). The CDR3 is 16 amino acids. CDR3: CSARDNPGAANSPLHF. The CDR3 DNA follows: TGCAGTGCTAGAGATAATCCGGGGGCGGCTAATTCACCCCTCCACTTT.

This chain links TRBV6-5 with TRBJ2-3; D gene unclear. Trimming took 2 bases from V and 0 from J, leaving 3 bases between them. The germline V gene has CDR1 MNHEY and CDR2 SVGAGI. The CDR3 covers 13 residues. The CDR3 protein is CASSYTSTDTQYF. CDR3 in DNA: TGTGCCAGCAGTTACACTAGCACAGATACGCAGTATTTT.

This clonotype has just a few counts. The chain carries TRBV7-2 and TRBJ2-1; TRBD2 matches 12 bases. The CDR3 consists of 16 residues. Germline trimming cut 5 bases from V and 9 bases from J; bases unmatched to any gene: 11. Germline V lookup: CDR1 SGHTA, CDR2 FQGNSA. The CDR3 DNA follows: TGTGCCAGCAGCCCCGGACTAGCGGGAAAATGGATTGAGCAGTTCTTC. Amino acids: CASSPGLAGKWIEQFF.

The chain is built from TRBV19 and TRBJ2-7; D call uncertain. Germline assignment: CDR1 LNHDA and CDR2 SQIVND (reference sequence). V lost 10 bases to trimming and J lost 4 bases, with 23 bases between them. The CDR3 loop spans 15 amino acids. Here the CDR3 reads CATREWDSRSYEQYF. Here the CDR3 DNA reads TGTGCCACCCGAGAATGGGATTCTCGGTCTTACGAGCAGTACTTC.

This sequence joins TRBV5-6 and TRBJ1-1; 7 nucleotides align to TRBD1. Germline V lookup: CDR1 SGHDT, CDR2 YYEEEE. The length of the CDR3 is 15 residues. J was trimmed by 5 bases and V by 4 bases; bases with no gene match: 11. In nucleotides, the CDR3 is TGTGCCAGCAGCCCCCTGGACAGGCGGGGGACTGAAGCTTTCTTT. Its translation: CASSPLDRRGTEAFF.

This clonotype has just a few counts. The chain employs TRBV27 and TRBJ2-5; D might be TRBD2 (6 bases). The CDR3 is 13 amino acids. Germline CDR1 reads MNHEY; CDR2 reads SMNVEV (reference sequence). V lost 6 bases to trimming and J lost 5 bases, with 13 bases between them. This chain's CDR3 is CASRRSGWETQYF. As DNA, the CDR3 is TGTGCCAGCAGACGTAGCGGTTGGGAGACCCAGTACTTC.

This clonotype turned up a few times. The chain recombines TRBV5-5 with TRBJ2-7; a possible D gene is TRBD1 (6 bases). Trimming removed 3 bases at V and 0 bases at J, with 13 bases between. The CDR3 consists of 15 residues. CDR1 and CDR2 (germline): SGHKS, YYEKEE (reference sequence). The CDR3 region is CASSSGVLYSYEQYF. The DNA for the CDR3 is TGTGCCAGCAGCTCAGGGGTCCTCTACTCCTACGAGCAGTACTTC.

This clonotype was observed at least ten times. The rearrangement links TRBV29-1 to TRBJ2-5; D might be TRBD1 (6 bases). V was shortened by 7 bases and J by 3 bases, with 12 bases between the two germline ends. The germline V gene encodes CDR1 SQVTM and CDR2 ANQGSEA. The CDR3 extends over 12 amino acids. The CDR3: CSALSGEETQYF. Written as DNA, the CDR3 is TGCAGCGCCCTGTCAGGGGAAGAGACCCAGTACTTC.

The chain combines TRBV6-5 with TRBJ2-7; a possible D gene is TRBD2 (6 bases). Trimming took 2 bases from V and 2 from J, leaving 10 bases between them. The CDR3 contains 14 residues. Germline V gene data show CDR1 as MNHEY and CDR2 as SVGAGI. Here the CDR3 reads CASSYGGITYEQYF. In nucleotides, the CDR3 is TGTGCCAGCAGTTACGGCGGGATCACCTACGAGCAGTACTTC.

This clonotype was seen only a few times. The rearrangement links TRBV5-6 to TRBJ2-7; 7 bases match TRBD2. The CDR3 has 15 amino acids. Germline CDR1 and CDR2: SGHDT and YYEEEE. Losses at the gene ends were 4 bases for V and 3 bases for J; bases not matched to a gene: 10. This CDR3 is CASSVTSGLHYEQYF. CDR3 DNA sequence: TGTGCCAGCAGCGTCACCTCGGGACTACACTACGAGCAGTACTTC.

V gene TRBV6-5 combines with J gene TRBJ2-1; 7 nucleotides line up with TRBD1. This CDR3 is 14 amino acids long. With V trimmed by 2 bases and J by 8 bases, 6 bases remained unmatched. Germline CDR1 MNHEY, CDR2 SVGAGI. The CDR3 nucleotides read TGTGCCAGCAGTTACCTCGGACAGGTCGATGAGCAGTTCTTC. Translated, it gives CASSYLGQVDEQFF.

This clonotype occurred a few times. The chain employs TRBV10-2 and TRBJ2-5; D not resolved. In germline, CDR1 is WSHSY, CDR2 SAAADI. The V end was cut by 8 bases, the J end by 7 bases, with 8 bases between. The CDR3 runs 10 residues. The CDR3 coding sequence is TGCGCCAGCTCCAAGGGGACCCAGTACTTC. It is translated as CASSKGTQYF.

J is TRBJ2-7 and V is TRBV28; TRBD2 matches 9 bases. CDR3 size: 16 residues. The trim removed 2 bases at V and 6 bases at J, leaving 11 bases unmatched. CDR1 is MDHEN, CDR2 SYDVKM, per germline. CDR3 sequence: CASSLGVAGARGEQYF. For the CDR3, the DNA is TGTGCCAGCAGTTTAGGAGTAGCGGGAGCCCGGGGCGAGCAGTACTTC.

V is TRBV27 and J is TRBJ1-1, with TRBD1 as a possible D gene (6 bases). The CDR3 is 14 residues long. Looked up from germline, CDR1 is MNHEY and CDR2 is SMNVEV (reference sequence). V was shortened by 6 bases and J by 6 bases, with 17 bases between the two germline ends. The CDR3 loop is CASRYGGRRSEAFF. The CDR3 nucleotides read TGTGCCAGCAGGTACGGGGGGCGAAGGTCTGAAGCTTTCTTT.

The chain couples TRBV2 to TRBJ2-6, with unresolved D. Germline V gene sequence: CDR1 SNHLY, CDR2 FYNNEI. With 3 bases removed from V and 0 bases from J, the gap between germline ends came to 6 bases. The CDR3 consists of 15 residues. Here the CDR3 reads CASSEGSSGANVLTF. As DNA, the CDR3 is TGTGCCAGCAGTGAGGGCAGCTCTGGGGCCAACGTCCTGACTTTC.

For the CDR3, the DNA is TGCAGTGCTAGAGATGAGGTTGGACGCACCCGGAATTCACCCCTCCACTTT. It codes for CSARDEVGRTRNSPLHF. V gene TRBV20-1 combines with J gene TRBJ1-6; D gene unclear. Germline CDR1 reads DFQATT; CDR2 reads SNEGSKA (reference sequence). The CDR3 has 17 residues. V was trimmed by 0 bases and J by 7 bases, leaving 19 bases between them.

This clonotype appeared a few times. V gene TRBV7-9 combines with J gene TRBJ2-5; no firm D call. The J call could be wrong; TRBJ2-1 is a better fit for the DNA end. Germline CDR1 and CDR2: SEHNR and FQNEAQ (reference sequence). The CDR3 sequence is 13 residues long. CDR3 in amino acids: CASSSPLQAEQFF. CDR3 coding DNA: TGTGCCAGCAGCTCGCCTTTGCAAGCTGAGCAGTTCTTC.

The chain joins TRBV20-1 to TRBJ2-1, with D maybe TRBD2 (6 bases). The germline CDR1 and CDR2 sequences are DFQATT and SNEGSKA (reference sequence). This CDR3 contains 15 residues. V lost 2 bases to trimming and J lost 3 bases, with 14 bases between them. The CDR3 sequence: CSARPPGVSYNEQFF. CDR3 DNA: TGCAGTGCTAGACCCCCGGGAGTCAGCTACAATGAGCAGTTCTTC.